The rows below give T cell receptor beta chains drawn from one sample of a study of T cells in Graves' hyperthyroidism and ophthalmopathy. TCRdb redid the calling of the multiplex PCR reads with MiXCR, one entry per CDR3 protein. Among 340,000 or so distinct CDR3 sequences, 18% were seen once, and the ten largest hold approximately 54%. Input material: blood. The receptors come from a woman between 45 and 60 years old with Graves' hyperthyroidism. Each CDR3 is given with its conserved first and last residue. The D gene is left open where the match is weak. Size is omitted from some rows. Given values are once, few, many or a class for expanded clones.

TRBJ1-5 | . | TRBV6-1 | . | TGTGCCATCAGTGACGCCGGACAGACAAGCCACCAGCATTTT | CAISDAGQTSHQHF
TRBJ2-4 | . | TRBV7-9 | many | TGTGCCAGCAGCTTAGTTACGCGGATAGCCAAAAACATTCAGTACTTC | CASSLVTRIAKNIQYF
TRBJ1-2 | . | TRBV6-5 | . | TGTGCCAGCAGTTACGAGGGCGGAGCCTTTACTAACTATGGCTACACCTTC | CASSYEGGAFTNYGYTF
TRBJ2-7 | . | TRBV7-9 | few | TGTGCCAGCAGCTTACAGGGGAACGAGCAGTACTTC | CASSLQGNEQYF
TRBJ2-4 | TRBD1 | TRBV20-1 | few | TGCAGTGCTAGCGGTAGGGGGCTGAAAAACATTCAGTACTTC | CSASGRGLKNIQYF
TRBJ2-7 | . | TRBV5-5 | . | TGTGCCAGCAGCTTGGTCGACAGGCGCGGCGAGCAGTACTTC | CASSLVDRRGEQYF
TRBJ2-1 | . | TRBV30 | many | TGTGCCTGGAGTGTACGGGATGAGCAGTTCTTC | CAWSVRDEQFF
TRBJ2-4 | . | TRBV6-1 | many | TGTGCCAGCAGTGCCTCAAGGGGGAACAGTTTGGCCAAAAACATTCAGTACTTC | CASSASRGNSLAKNIQYF
TRBJ1-5 | TRBD1 | TRBV19 | . | TGTGCCAGTAGGGGACAGGCAATCAATCAGCCCCAGCATTTT | CASRGQAINQPQHF
TRBJ2-7 | TRBD2 | TRBV10-3 | many | TGTGCCACAGGAGGGGCTAGCGGGAGGGCCTTCGAGCAGTACTTC | CATGGASGRAFEQYF
TRBJ2-7 | TRBD2 | TRBV20-1 | few | TGCAGTGCTCCCAGGTTAACGGGACTAGCGGTCTACGAGCAGTACTTC | CSAPRLTGLAVYEQYF
TRBJ2-1 | . | TRBV7-2 | many | TGTGCCAGCAGCTTAGTGAATGCCGGGAGCTCCTACAATGAGCAGTTCTTC | CASSLVNAGSSYNEQFF
TRBJ2-5 | TRBD1 | TRBV3-1 | many | TGTGCCAGCAGCCCTGGGGACAGGGTCGTGGAGACCCAGTACTTC | CASSPGDRVVETQYF
TRBJ1-1 | . | TRBV11-1 | few | TGTGCCAGCAGCTTGCGAGAGTTCGGCACTGAAGCTTTCTTT | CASSLREFGTEAFF
TRBJ1-4 | . | TRBV5-6 | many | TGTGCCAGCAGCTCGGACGTAAGTGAAAAACTGTTTTTT | CASSSDVSEKLFF
TRBJ2-1 | . | TRBV28 | many | TGTGCCAGCAGTATGGACAGTTACAATGAGCAGTTCTTC | CASSMDSYNEQFF
TRBJ1-1 | TRBD1 | TRBV30 | many | TGTGCCGGGGGGACAGGGCGAAACACTGAAGCTTTCTTT | CAGGTGRNTEAFF
TRBJ2-1 | TRBD2 | TRBV20-1 | few | TGCAGTGCTAGTGGGACTAGCCAAAAGGATGAGCAGTTCTTC | CSASGTSQKDEQFF
TRBJ2-2 | . | TRBV4-1 | few | TGCGCCAGCAGCCGCCCAGGAACCGGGGAGCTGTTTTTT | CASSRPGTGELFF
TRBJ1-1 | . | TRBV7-9 | . | TGTGCCAGCAGCCAGACCTTACCTGAAGCTTTCTTT | CASSQTLPEAFF
TRBJ2-1 | . | TRBV20-1 | few | TGCAGTGCTAGATCCCTCCGGGGGAGTCACAATGAGCAGTTCTTC | CSARSLRGSHNEQFF
TRBJ1-6 | . | TRBV6-1 | few | TGTGCCAGTACGGAGATTCAGGGTCCTAGTTCACCCCTCCACTTT | CASTEIQGPSSPLHF
TRBJ1-5 | . | TRBV5-1 | many | TGCGCCAGCAGCCCGGATTCAGGGGTCGGGAAGCCCCAGCATTTT | CASSPDSGVGKPQHF
TRBJ1-2 | . | TRBV11-3 | many | TGTGCCAGCAGCTTGCAAGGGAGGTACTATGGCTACACCTTC | CASSLQGRYYGYTF
TRBJ2-1 | . | TRBV6-1 | . | TGTGCCAGCAGTGAAGCAACCGGTCTAAACAATGAGCAGTTCTTC | CASSEATGLNNEQFF
TRBJ1-2 | . | TRBV27 | . | TGTGCCAGCAGTTTGACGGGCCTAGCTAACTATGGCTACACCTTC | CASSLTGLANYGYTF
TRBJ2-2 | TRBD1 | TRBV7-3 | few | TGTGCCAGCAGCTTAACTCGGACAGGGGCTTTCAAGGCCGGGGAGCTGTTTTTT | CASSLTRTGAFKAGELFF
TRBJ2-1 | . | TRBV5-1 | many | TGTGCCAGCAGCTTAGAGGGGACTTACAATGAGCAGTTCTTC | CASSLEGTYNEQFF
TRBJ1-1 | . | TRBV6-1 | . | TGTGCCAGCAGTTCCCGAGGCGTCTCGAACACTGAAGCTTTCTTT | CASSSRGVSNTEAFF
TRBJ2-1 | . | TRBV30 | . | TGTGCCAGCAGCTTGGACGACTACTCCTACAATGAGCAGTTCTTC | CASSLDDYSYNEQFF
TRBJ2-2 | TRBD2 | TRBV7-2 | . | TGTGCCAGCAGCTTAGTACTAGCGGGGGCCGGGGAGCTGTTTTTT | CASSLVLAGAGELFF
TRBJ2-1 | TRBD2 | TRBV10-3 | . | TGTGCCATCAGTGGGGAGGGGCAAAATGAGCAGTTCTTC | CAISGEGQNEQFF
TRBJ2-2 | . | TRBV7-3 | few | TGTGCCAGCAGCTGGACCGTAAACACCGGGGAGCTGTTTTTT | CASSWTVNTGELFF
TRBJ1-1 | . | TRBV2 | many | TGTGCCAGCGCAAGAGAGACTGAAGCTTTCTTT | CASARETEAFF
TRBJ1-6 | . | TRBV6-1 | . | TGTGCCAGCAGTGATGAACAGGGAGGCTCACCCCTCCACTTT | CASSDEQGGSPLHF
TRBJ2-7 | . | TRBV28 | many | TGTGCCAGCAGGCAGCAGTTCTACGAGCAGTACTTC | CASRQQFYEQYF
TRBJ2-2 | TRBD2 | TRBV12-3/TRBV12-4 | few | TGTGCCAGCAGTTTTATACGAGCGGGGGGACTTACGAACACCGGGGAGCTGTTTTTT | CASSFIRAGGLTNTGELFF
TRBJ2-1 | . | TRBV11-3 | . | TGTGCCAGCAGTCAGGGGTGGGAGACCTACAATGAGCAGTTCTTC | CASSQGWETYNEQFF
TRBJ2-7 | . | TRBV6-2/TRBV6-3 | few | TGTGCCAGCACCTGGGGGGGCTCCGCCTACGAGCAGTACTTC | CASTWGGSAYEQYF
TRBJ2-7 | . | TRBV5-1 | . | TGCGCCAGCAGCTTGACAGGTGCAAGGGACGAGCAGTACTTC | CASSLTGARDEQYF
TRBJ2-7 | TRBD1 | TRBV28 | many | TGTGCCAGCAGCCGCAGGGACAGGGGTTACGAGCAGTACTTC | CASSRRDRGYEQYF
TRBJ2-1 | TRBD2 | TRBV11-2 | many | TGTGCCAGCAGCTTAAAACTAGCGGGGGGGTACTCCTACAATGAGCAGTTCTTC | CASSLKLAGGYSYNEQFF
TRBJ1-2 | . | TRBV18 | many | TGTGCCAGCTCGGAAGGGTCTGGCTACACCTTC | CASSEGSGYTF